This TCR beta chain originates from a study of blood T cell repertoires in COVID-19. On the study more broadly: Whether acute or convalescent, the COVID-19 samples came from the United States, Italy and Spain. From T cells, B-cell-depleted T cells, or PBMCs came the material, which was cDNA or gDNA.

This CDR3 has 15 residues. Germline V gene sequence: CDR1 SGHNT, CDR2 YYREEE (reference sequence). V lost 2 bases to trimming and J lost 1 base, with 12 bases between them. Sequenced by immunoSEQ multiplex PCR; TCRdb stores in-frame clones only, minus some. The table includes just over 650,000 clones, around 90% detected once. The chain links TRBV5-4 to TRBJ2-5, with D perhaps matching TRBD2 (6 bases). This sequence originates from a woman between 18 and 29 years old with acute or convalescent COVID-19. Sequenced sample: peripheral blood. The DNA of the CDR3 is TGTGCCAGCAGCTTTTTGGCGGGGCGCCAAGAGACCCAGTACTTC. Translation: CASSFLAGRQETQYF.